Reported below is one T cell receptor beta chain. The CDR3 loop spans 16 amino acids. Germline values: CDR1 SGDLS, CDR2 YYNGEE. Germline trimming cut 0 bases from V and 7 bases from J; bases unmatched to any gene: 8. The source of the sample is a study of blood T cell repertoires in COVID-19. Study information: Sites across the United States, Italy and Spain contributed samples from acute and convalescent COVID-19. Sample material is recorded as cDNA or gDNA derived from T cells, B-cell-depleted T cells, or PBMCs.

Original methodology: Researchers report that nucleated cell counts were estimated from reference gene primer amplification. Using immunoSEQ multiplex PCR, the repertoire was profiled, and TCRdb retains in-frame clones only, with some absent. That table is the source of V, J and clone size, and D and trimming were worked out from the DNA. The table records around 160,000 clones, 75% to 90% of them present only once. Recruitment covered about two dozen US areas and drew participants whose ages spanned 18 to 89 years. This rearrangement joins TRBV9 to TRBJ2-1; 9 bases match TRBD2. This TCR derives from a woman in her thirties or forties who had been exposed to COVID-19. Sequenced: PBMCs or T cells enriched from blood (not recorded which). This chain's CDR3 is CASSVAGAGGENEQFF. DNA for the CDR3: TGTGCCAGCAGCGTAGCGGGCGCGGGGGGGGAAAATGAGCAGTTCTTC.